This T cell receptor (beta chain) was recorded in a study of human T cells and chemical hapten exposure. Findings and caveats of the study: Those TCRs sitting above 1 in 1000 frequency stayed the same with DPC sensitization.

On this clonotype: Its antigen remains unknown.

CDR3 size: 14 residues. V was shortened by 2 bases and J by 4 bases, with 12 bases between the two germline ends. Germline V CDR1 and CDR2: SGHRS, YFSETQ. Total RNA was isolated from whole blood that had not been fractionated. Per the original data handling: The median was roughly 100,000 TCRs per sample, ranging roughly 20,000 to 750,000. TCRdb re-analysed the 5' RACE reads in MiXCR, keeping a single row per CDR3 protein. It is TCRdb's table, rather than the study itself, that gives the V and J calls and clone size. The repertoire has 110,000 or so distinct CDR3 sequences, around a fifth of them found once; the top ten carry 2.5% to 3.5%.

The source is a human donor in good health. V usage is TRBV5-1 and J usage is TRBJ1-1; D not resolved. The CDR3 sequence is CASSLVGPTTEAFF. The CDR3 DNA reads TGCGCCAGCAGCTTAGTTGGGCCTACCACTGAAGCTTTCTTT.